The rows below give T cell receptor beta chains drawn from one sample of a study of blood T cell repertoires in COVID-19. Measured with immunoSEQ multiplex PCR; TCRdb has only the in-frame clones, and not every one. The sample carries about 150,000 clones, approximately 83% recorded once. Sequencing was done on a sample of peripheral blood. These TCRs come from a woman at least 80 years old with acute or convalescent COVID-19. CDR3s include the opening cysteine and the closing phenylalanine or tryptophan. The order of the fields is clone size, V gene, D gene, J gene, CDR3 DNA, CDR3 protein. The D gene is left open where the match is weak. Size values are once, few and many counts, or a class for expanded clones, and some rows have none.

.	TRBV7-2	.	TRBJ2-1	TGTGCCAGCAGCCCGGACTCGAGCTCCTACAATGAGCAGTTCTTC	CASSPDSSSYNEQFF
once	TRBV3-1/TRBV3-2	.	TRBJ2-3	TGTGCCAGCAGCCAAGATAATCTTCGAGATACGCAGTATTTT	CASSQDNLRDTQYF
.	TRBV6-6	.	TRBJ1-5	TGTGCCAGCATTTCGCAGAGCAATCAGCCCCAGCATTTT	CASISQSNQPQHF
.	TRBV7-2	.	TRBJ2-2	TGTGCCAGCAGCTTGGACAGCAACACCGGGGAGCTGTTTTTT	CASSLDSNTGELFF
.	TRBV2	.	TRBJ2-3	TGTGCCAGCGGGCGTCGAGAACGGCTGGATTTT	CASGRRERLDF
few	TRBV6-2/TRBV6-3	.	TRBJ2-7	TGTGCCAGCAGTTACCTCAGGGGCAGTCCAGGGTTCGAGCAGTACTTC	CASSYLRGSPGFEQYF
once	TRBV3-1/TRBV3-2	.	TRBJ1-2	TGTGCCAGCAGCCAAGACGGCGGCATTATCTATGGCTACACCTTC	CASSQDGGIIYGYTF
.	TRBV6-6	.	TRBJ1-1	TGTGCCACCAAAGCAGCGAAGGAGCTCGCTGAAGCTTTCTTT	CATKAAKELAEAFF
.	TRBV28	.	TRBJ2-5	TGTGCCAGCACCGAGACAGGGAGGGAGACCCAGTACTTC	CASTETGRETQYF
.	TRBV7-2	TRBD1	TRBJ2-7	TGTGCCAGCAGCTTAATCGCGGGCGGACAGGGGGCTTGGGAGCAGTACTTC	CASSLIAGGQGAWEQYF
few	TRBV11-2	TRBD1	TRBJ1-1	TGTGCCAGCAGCCGTGACAGGGCTCGCGCTGAAGCTTTCTTT	CASSRDRARAEAFF